This T cell receptor (beta chain) stems from a study of CD8+CD57+ T cells in acquired aplastic anemia. Turning to the study itself: Mean yield of DNA from sorted CD4+ and CD8+ cells was 3.2 ug.

Notes on this clonotype: Its matching antigen is unknown.

General study results and limits: Patients were compared with controls for CD8+ Simpson's diversity, and no significant difference emerged. Sharing between patients and controls was observed for twenty-nine CD8+ CDR3 sequences.

The TCR beta profiling, which covered VDJ combination and CDR3 sequence, was carried out using genomic DNA as the template. MiXCR, applied by TCRdb to the reads, yields one record per CDR3 protein. Here the sample spans 200,000 or so distinct CDR3 sequences, 64% being singletons. This TCR derives from a human donor with severe aplastic anemia or a healthy control (not recorded which). What was sequenced was sorted CD4+, CD8+, or CD8+CD57+ T cells (not recorded which) from PBMCs.

In DNA, the CDR3 is TGCAGTGCTAGAGGGACAGGTCTGGGGGAGCAGTACTTC. Residues: CSARGTGLGEQYF. The chain uses TRBV20-1 and TRBJ2-7; 7 nucleotides align to TRBD1. CDR1 and CDR2 from the germline V gene are DFQATT and SNEGSKA (reference sequence). The length of the CDR3 is 13 residues. The junction had 7 bases not matched to a gene; V was cut back by 1 base and J by 7 bases.